The TCR beta chain under discussion was sequenced for a study of cytomegalovirus exposure and HLA in healthy donors. For the study at large: Per a later analysis, the approximately 700 first-cohort and under 150 validation repertoires shared one platform.

A word on this clone: The antigen is unknown.

The donors belonged to the approximately 120-subject validation cohort, separate from the roughly 670-subject first cohort. Germline values: CDR1 SGDLS, CDR2 YYNGEE. The CDR3 is 14 amino acids. V lost 0 bases to trimming and J lost 4 bases, with 10 bases between them. TCRdb's table, derived via immunoSEQ multiplex PCR, lists solely in-frame clones and lacks some. The sample has about 200,000 clones, 80% to 90% seen once; the top ten hold 1.2%. Overall study findings and caveats: With high specificity and sensitivity, the classifier reportedly diagnosed cytomegalovirus status.

The chain couples TRBV9 to TRBJ1-1; D gene uncertain. This TCR came from a woman aged 25 to 39 in good health and CMV-seronegative. Sequencing was done on a sample of PBMCs. CDR3 in amino acids: CASSVGAVRTEAFF. CDR3 nucleotides: TGTGCCAGCAGCGTAGGGGCAGTGCGCACTGAAGCTTTCTTT.